The 2 T cell receptor beta chains in this list originate from one sample, sequenced in a study of blood T cells in healthy people across ages. It was with a sample-barcoded 5' primer and a J-beta primer mix that a second PCR of roughly 7 to 11 cycles was run. TCRdb ran MiXCR on the 5' RACE reads and lists one entry per CDR3 protein. The sample contains 1.4 million to 1.5 million distinct CDR3 sequences, roughly 40% of which appear only once. Specimen: blood. These receptors were collected from a woman between 18 and 29 years old in good health.

This clonotype has only a few counts. This rearrangement joins TRBV10-3 to TRBJ2-3, with D hard to call. Germline CDR1 and CDR2: ENHRY and SYGVKD. This CDR3 has 14 amino acids. V was trimmed by 3 bases and J by 6 bases, leaving 13 bases between them. CDR3: CAISEVVLGDTQYF. The CDR3 DNA reads as TGTGCCATCAGTGAAGTCGTACTGGGGGATACGCAGTATTTT.

This clonotype was detected only a few times. The rearrangement joins TRBV6-1 to TRBJ2-7; maybe TRBD2 (5 bases). The germline V gene has CDR1 MNHNS and CDR2 SASEGT. Trimming took 6 bases from V and 2 from J, leaving 20 bases between them. This CDR3 has 16 amino acids. The CDR3 DNA reads as TGTGCCAGCAGATCAGAGGGAACCAGGACGGCCTACGAGCAGTACTTC. Translated: CASRSEGTRTAYEQYF.